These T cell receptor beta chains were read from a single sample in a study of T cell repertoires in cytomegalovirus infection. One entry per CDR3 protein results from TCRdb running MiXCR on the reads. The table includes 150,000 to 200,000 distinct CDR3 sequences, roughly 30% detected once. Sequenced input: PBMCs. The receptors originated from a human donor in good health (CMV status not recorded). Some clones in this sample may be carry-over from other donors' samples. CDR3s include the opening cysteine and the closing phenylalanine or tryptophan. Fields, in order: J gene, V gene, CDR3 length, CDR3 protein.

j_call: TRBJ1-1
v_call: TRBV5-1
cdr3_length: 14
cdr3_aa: CASRLDRANTEAFF

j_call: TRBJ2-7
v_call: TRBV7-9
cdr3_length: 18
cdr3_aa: CASSLYQGDFLRPYEQYF

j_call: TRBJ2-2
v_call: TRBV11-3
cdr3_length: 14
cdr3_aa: CASSSSGATGELFF

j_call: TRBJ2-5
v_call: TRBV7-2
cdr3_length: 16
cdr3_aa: CASSLLGGGIGETQYF

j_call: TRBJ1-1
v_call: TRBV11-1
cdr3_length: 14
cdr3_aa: CVSSWGEVNTEAFF

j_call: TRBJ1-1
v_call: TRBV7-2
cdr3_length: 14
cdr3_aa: CASRLASTDTEAFF

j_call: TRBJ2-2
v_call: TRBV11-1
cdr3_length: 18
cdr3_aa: CASSLSLAGAQNTGELFF

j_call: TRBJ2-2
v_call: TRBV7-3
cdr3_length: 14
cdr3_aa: CASSSDLNTEELFF

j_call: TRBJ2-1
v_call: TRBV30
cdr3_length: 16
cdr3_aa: CAWSVPGGLLKNEQFF

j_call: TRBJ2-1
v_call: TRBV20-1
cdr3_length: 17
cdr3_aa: CSASPPGGGGTYNEQFF

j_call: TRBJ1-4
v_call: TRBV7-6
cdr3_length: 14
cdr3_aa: CASSKGQGHEKLFF

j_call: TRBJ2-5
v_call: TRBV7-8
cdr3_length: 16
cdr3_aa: CASSREGQGRTETQYF

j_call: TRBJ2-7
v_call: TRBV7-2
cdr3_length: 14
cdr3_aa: CASSAGQGGYEQYF

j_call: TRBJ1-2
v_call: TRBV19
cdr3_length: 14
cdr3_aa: CASSIARGMNGYTF

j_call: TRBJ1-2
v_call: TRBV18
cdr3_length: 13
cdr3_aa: CASSPWDRSDYTF

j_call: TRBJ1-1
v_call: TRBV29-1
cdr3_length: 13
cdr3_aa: CSGNTGGLTEAFF

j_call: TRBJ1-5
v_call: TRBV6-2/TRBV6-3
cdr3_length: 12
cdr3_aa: CASSRGDQPQHF

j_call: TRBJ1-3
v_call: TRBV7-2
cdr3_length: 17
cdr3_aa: CASSRFIGTESGNTIYF

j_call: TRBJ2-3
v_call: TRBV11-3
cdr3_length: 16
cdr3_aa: CASSLDTWGRQNTQYF

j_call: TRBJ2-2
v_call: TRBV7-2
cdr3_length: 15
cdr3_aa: CASSLAPGVTGELFF

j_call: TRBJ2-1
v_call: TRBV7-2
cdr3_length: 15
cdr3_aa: CASSLAWGGYNEQFF

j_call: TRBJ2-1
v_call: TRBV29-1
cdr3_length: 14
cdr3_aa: CSFRWTSGLNEQFF

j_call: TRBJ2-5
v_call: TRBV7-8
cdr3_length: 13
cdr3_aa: CASSLDSSETQYF

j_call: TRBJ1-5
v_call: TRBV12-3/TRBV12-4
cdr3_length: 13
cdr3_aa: CASSELGTQPQHF

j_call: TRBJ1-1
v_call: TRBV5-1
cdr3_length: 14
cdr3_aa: CASSLNSKSTEAFF

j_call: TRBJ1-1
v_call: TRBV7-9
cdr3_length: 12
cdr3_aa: CAIKGATGEAFF

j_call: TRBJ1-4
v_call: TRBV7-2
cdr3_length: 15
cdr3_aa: CASSLIPATNEKLFF

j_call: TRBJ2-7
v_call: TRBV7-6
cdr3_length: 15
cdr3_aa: CASSLDYGTGYEQYF

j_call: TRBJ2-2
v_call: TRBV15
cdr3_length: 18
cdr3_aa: CATSRDPSAGGNTGELFF

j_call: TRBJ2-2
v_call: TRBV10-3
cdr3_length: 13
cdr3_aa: CAISGTGDGELFF

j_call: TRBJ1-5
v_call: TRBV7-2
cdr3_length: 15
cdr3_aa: CASSLAGAGNQPQHF

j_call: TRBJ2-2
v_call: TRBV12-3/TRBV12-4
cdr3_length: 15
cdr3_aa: CASTQQGEGTGELFF

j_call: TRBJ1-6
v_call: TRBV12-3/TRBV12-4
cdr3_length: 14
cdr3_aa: CASSPTRRNSPLHF

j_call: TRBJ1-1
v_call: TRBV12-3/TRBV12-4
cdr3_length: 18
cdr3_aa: CASSLGPGERETGTEAFF

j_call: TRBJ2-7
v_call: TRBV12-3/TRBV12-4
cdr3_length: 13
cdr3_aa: CASSLKGPVEQYF

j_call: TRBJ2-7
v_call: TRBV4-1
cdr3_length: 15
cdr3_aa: CASSNPGQGNYEQYF

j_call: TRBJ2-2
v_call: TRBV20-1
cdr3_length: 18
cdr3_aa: CSARDLGGKKQNTGELFF

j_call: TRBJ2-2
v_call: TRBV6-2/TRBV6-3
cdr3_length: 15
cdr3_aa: CASSSRDRDPGELFF

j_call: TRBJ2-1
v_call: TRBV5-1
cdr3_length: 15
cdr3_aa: CASSFPQGAYNEQFF

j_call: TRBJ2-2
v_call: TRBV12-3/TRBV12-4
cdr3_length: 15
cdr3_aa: CASSLGGAPAGELFF

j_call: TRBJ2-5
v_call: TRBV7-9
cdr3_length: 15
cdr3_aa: CASGDPGGNEWTQYF

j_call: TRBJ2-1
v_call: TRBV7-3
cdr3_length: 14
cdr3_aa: CASSPGTPQKEQFF

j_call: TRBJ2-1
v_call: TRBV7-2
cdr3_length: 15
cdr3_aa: CASTLTGATYNEQFF

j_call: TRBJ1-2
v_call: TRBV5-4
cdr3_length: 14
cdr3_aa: CASSLSPANYGYTF

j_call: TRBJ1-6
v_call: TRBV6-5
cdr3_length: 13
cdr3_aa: CASKRGKNSPLHF

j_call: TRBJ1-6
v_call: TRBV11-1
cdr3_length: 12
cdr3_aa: CASSAYNSPLHF

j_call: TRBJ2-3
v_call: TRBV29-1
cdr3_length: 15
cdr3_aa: CSVERGGGGTDTQYF